A selection of T cell receptor beta chains follows, all from one sample in a study of shared clonotypes between healthy human individuals. Measured with immunoSEQ multiplex PCR; TCRdb has only the in-frame clones, and not every one. The sample contains 950,000 to 1,300,000 clones, roughly 70% of which appear only once. The sequencing sample was made of memory CD4+ T cells sorted from blood. The receptors were sampled from a man aged 18 to 29 in good health. Both conserved end residues are part of each CDR3. D genes are given only for firm matches. Expanded clones are given a class, and other clones once, few, many or no size at all.

clone size: -
V gene: TRBV5-6
J gene: TRBJ1-2
CDR3 length: 14
D gene: TRBD1
CDR3 protein: CASSEHRGIYGYTF
CDR3 DNA: TGTGCCAGCAGCGAACACAGGGGAATTTATGGCTACACCTTC

clone size: -
V gene: TRBV2
J gene: TRBJ1-2
CDR3 length: 14
D gene: -
CDR3 protein: CASSVMSWNYGYTF
CDR3 DNA: TGTGCCAGCAGTGTTATGAGCTGGAACTATGGCTACACCTTC

clone size: once
V gene: TRBV28
J gene: TRBJ1-2
CDR3 length: 13
D gene: -
CDR3 protein: CASSGQLLDGYTF
CDR3 DNA: TGTGCCAGCAGCGGACAACTGTTGGATGGCTACACCTTC

clone size: -
V gene: TRBV30
J gene: TRBJ2-7
CDR3 length: 15
D gene: -
CDR3 protein: CAWREDSLGNYEQYF
CDR3 DNA: TGTGCCTGGAGAGAGGACAGCCTCGGGAACTACGAGCAGTACTTC

clone size: once
V gene: TRBV9
J gene: TRBJ1-6
CDR3 length: 15
D gene: TRBD1
CDR3 protein: CASSVEGQGRSPLHF
CDR3 DNA: TGTGCCAGCAGCGTAGAGGGACAGGGGCGGTCACCCCTCCACTTT

clone size: -
V gene: TRBV5-5
J gene: TRBJ1-6
CDR3 length: 15
D gene: -
CDR3 protein: CASSLSTGSRSPLHF
CDR3 DNA: TGTGCCAGCAGCTTGTCCACAGGTAGCAGATCACCCCTCCACTTT

clone size: -
V gene: TRBV4-1
J gene: TRBJ2-6
CDR3 length: 15
D gene: -
CDR3 protein: CASSPNRFGANVLTF
CDR3 DNA: TGCGCCAGCAGCCCCAACAGGTTTGGGGCCAACGTCCTGACTTTC

clone size: -
V gene: TRBV2
J gene: TRBJ1-4
CDR3 length: 13
D gene: -
CDR3 protein: CASSGEGGEKLFF
CDR3 DNA: TGTGCCAGCAGTGGGGAAGGAGGAGAAAAACTGTTTTTT

clone size: -
V gene: TRBV7-2
J gene: TRBJ2-2
CDR3 length: 18
D gene: -
CDR3 protein: CASSLKPVQGSSTGELFF
CDR3 DNA: TGTGCCAGCAGCTTAAAACCCGTTCAGGGTTCGTCCACCGGGGAGCTGTTTTTT

clone size: -
V gene: TRBV6-6
J gene: TRBJ1-6
CDR3 length: 16
D gene: TRBD1
CDR3 protein: CASSHRDRGPGSPLHF
CDR3 DNA: TGTGCCAGCAGTCACCGGGACAGGGGGCCTGGGTCACCCCTCCACTTT

clone size: few
V gene: TRBV30
J gene: TRBJ2-5
CDR3 length: 14
D gene: TRBD1
CDR3 protein: CAWSPGQLRETQYF
CDR3 DNA: TGTGCCTGGAGCCCGGGACAGCTCAGGGAGACCCAGTACTTC

clone size: few
V gene: TRBV5-5
J gene: TRBJ2-2
CDR3 length: 14
D gene: -
CDR3 protein: CASSWDGVTGELFF
CDR3 DNA: TGTGCCAGCAGCTGGGATGGGGTAACCGGGGAGCTGTTTTTT

clone size: -
V gene: TRBV7-6
J gene: TRBJ2-1
CDR3 length: 14
D gene: TRBD1
CDR3 protein: CASSSAQGYGEQFF
CDR3 DNA: TGTGCCAGCAGCTCCGCACAGGGGTACGGTGAGCAGTTCTTC

clone size: once
V gene: TRBV10-3
J gene: TRBJ2-1
CDR3 length: 14
D gene: TRBD2
CDR3 protein: CAARLAGAYNEQFF
CDR3 DNA: TGTGCCGCTCGACTAGCGGGGGCCTACAATGAGCAGTTCTTC

clone size: -
V gene: TRBV7-9
J gene: TRBJ2-3
CDR3 length: 13
D gene: -
CDR3 protein: CASSLGAWDTQYF
CDR3 DNA: TGTGCCAGCAGCTTAGGTGCGTGGGATACGCAGTATTTT